This is a list of T cell receptor beta chains from one sample in a study of identical twins. In TCRdb, the 5' RACE reads were re-called with MiXCR into one record per CDR3 protein. The sample records approximately 1.8 million distinct CDR3 sequences, about 32% being singletons. The material sequenced was cord blood. All receptors derive from a newborn girl in good health. CDR3s include the opening cysteine and the closing phenylalanine or tryptophan. The order of the fields is J gene, V gene, clone size, CDR3 protein. Only some rows state a clone size, as once, few, many or a class for expanded clones.

>TRBJ1-2|TRBV28|few
CASSLDSGTGVPYGYTF
>TRBJ2-3|TRBV20-1|few
CSAPLSGRVDTQYF
>TRBJ2-4|TRBV5-1|few
CASSPPGLGIIQYF
>TRBJ1-6|TRBV20-1|-
CSARDPLLNSPLHF
>TRBJ2-1|TRBV29-1|many
CSVAGYNEQFF
>TRBJ2-2|TRBV7-2|-
CASSLALVVAGELFF
>TRBJ2-7|TRBV20-1|-
CSAPGARHLYEQYF
>TRBJ2-1|TRBV28|-
CASSSGQGIPYNEQFF
>TRBJ1-2|TRBV21-1|-
CASSKVRSGARGYTF
>TRBJ2-1|TRBV3-1|-
CASSQGLGLGSSYNEQFF
>TRBJ1-1|TRBV6-5|-
CASSFNGPNTEAFF
>TRBJ2-3|TRBV29-1|many
CSVAGGSVTDTQYF
>TRBJ2-3|TRBV6-1|few
CASTRRLAGGRSTDTQYF
>TRBJ1-2|TRBV4-1|-
CASSQVSPSGTAIYGYTF
>TRBJ1-6|TRBV20-1|few
CSLKQGAYNSPLHF
>TRBJ2-1|TRBV18|once
CASSLALRASEQFF
>TRBJ2-1|TRBV11-1|few
CASSFSLAGGNEQFF
>TRBJ2-7|TRBV7-2|-
CASSLRVTLPGTGVYEQYF
>TRBJ1-1|TRBV29-1|few
CSVGSAGTFAFF
>TRBJ1-5|TRBV24-1|-
CATGDFPHPDSNQPQHF
>TRBJ2-3|TRBV5-1|once
CASSWGRMFAKDITDTQYF
>TRBJ2-5|TRBV20-1|few
CSARVLPRRGTQYF
>TRBJ2-3|TRBV20-1|many
CSARDLAGGTDTQYF
>TRBJ1-2|TRBV4-2|many
CASSRDRAVEDNYGYTF
>TRBJ2-5|TRBV20-1|many
CSAERETQYF
>TRBJ1-4|TRBV6-5|-
CASSYGGSGEKLFF
>TRBJ1-2|TRBV2|few
CASSERGTSYGYTF
>TRBJ1-2|TRBV20-1|-
CSARDLRDGYTF
>TRBJ2-1|TRBV5-1|few
CASSLARDLVVDEQFF
>TRBJ2-3|TRBV4-1|-
CASSQLGLGVDTQYF
>TRBJ2-3|TRBV20-1|-
CGRGLSTDTQYF
>TRBJ1-1|TRBV29-1|-
CSVERRGHTEAFF
>TRBJ2-1|TRBV7-8|-
CASSWGIAGASYNEQFF
>TRBJ2-7|TRBV15|-
CATSRGGQTYEQYF
>TRBJ2-1|TRBV4-2|few
CASSQELAAPYNEQFF
>TRBJ2-1|TRBV5-1|-
CASSRTSGGRNEQFF
>TRBJ2-3|TRBV4-2|-
CASSQEPGPSTDTQYF
>TRBJ1-1|TRBV6-5|-
CASSRDIGRTEAFF
>TRBJ2-1|TRBV6-2/TRBV6-3|-
CASSYQVFSSAEQFF
>TRBJ2-1|TRBV20-1|once
CSARAGLAGGISYNEQFF
>TRBJ2-7|TRBV5-1|few
CASAREGASYEQYF
>TRBJ2-3|TRBV20-1|few
CSATRGPYTDTQYF
>TRBJ2-7|TRBV24-1|few
CATKSLISDRTYEQYF
>TRBJ1-2|TRBV14|-
CASSQEGTNNYGYTF
>TRBJ2-7|TRBV20-1|few
CSARAFAENEQYF
>TRBJ2-1|TRBV7-6|few
CASSPSKGLPTYNEQFF
>TRBJ2-5|TRBV9|-
CASSVVKNEQYF
>TRBJ1-2|TRBV5-1|-
CASSLEDRGFYGYTF
>TRBJ2-3|TRBV12-3/TRBV12-4|-
CASTISLTDTLYF
>TRBJ1-2|TRBV5-1|once
CASSLAQTRDRGGYTF
>TRBJ2-1|TRBV28|few
CASHTPIGTSAYNEQFF
>TRBJ2-3|TRBV12-3/TRBV12-4|-
CASSFRTLTLLYTQYF
>-|TRBV7-8|few
CASRLRRTGGRDEQYF
>TRBJ2-7|TRBV7-9|few
CASSSTESSYEQYF
>TRBJ1-1|TRBV7-9|few
CASRQTENTEAFF